This T cell receptor beta chain comes out of a study of blood T cell repertoires in COVID-19. Study in general: Samples came from the United States, Italy and Spain, spanning acute and convalescent COVID-19. PBMCs, B-cell-depleted T cells, or T cells were the source of the cDNA or gDNA that made up the material.

As handled by the study authors: Scientists estimated how many nucleated cells there were by amplifying reference gene primers. Clones were sequenced by immunoSEQ multiplex PCR, and TCRdb holds only the in-frame ones, with some missing. V and J calls plus clone size are reproduced from that table; the DNA served to infer D and trimming. In the table there are under 250,000 clones, more than 70% of which are singletons. A few counts support this clone. Germline values: CDR1 MNHNS, CDR2 SASEGT. V shed 3 bases, J shed 10 bases, and the junction held 5 bases outside the gene matches. This CDR3 is built from 14 residues.

The TCR sequence derives from a woman between 45 and 65 years old with acute or convalescent COVID-19. Specimen: peripheral blood. The genes are TRBV6-1 and TRBJ1-6; 8 nucleotides align to TRBD1. Written as DNA, the CDR3 is TGTGCCAGCAGTGAGGCAGGGGGCAGATCACCCCTCCACTTT. Its protein is CASSEAGGRSPLHF.